This T cell receptor (beta chain) was captured by sequencing in a study of T cell repertoires in cytomegalovirus infection (dated by TCRdb to the late 2010s). Looking at the study overall: The peptide stimulations were aimed at well-studied HLA-B-restricted epitopes as well as recently identified HLA-C-restricted CMV epitopes, whose presentation resists viral immunomodulation. The HLA type of each donor mattered for the analysis, because public TCR beta signatures pointed to carriage of CMV infection along with the matching HLA type. What the work shows at the level of the full study, not this receptor alone: The ex vivo response was dominated by HLA-C-restricted CMV-specific TCR beta clonotypes, and the single most frequent clonotype in two of eight donors was supplied by these HLA-C-restricted clonotypes. Carriers of CMV infection plus the relevant HLA type were discriminated by the cumulative frequency of public TCR beta family members in the study cohort and in an independent approximately 360-donor cohort.

What this sample's treatment or condition label stands for: in vitro stimulation with specific CMV peptide epitopes to enrich CMV-specific T cells. Details on this clonotype: Its antigen remains unidentified. This sequence may be a read error, since a much larger clone differs from it by one base.

A distance of 3 bases separates the germline ends of V and J, which lose 0 bases and 1 base respectively. Including cysteine and phenylalanine, the CDR3 has 13 amino acids. The read is trimmed to its CDR3 DNA, 39 bases read in frame from base 1. CDR1 and CDR2 are read off the germline V gene as MGHRA and YSYEKL. For sequencing, an Illumina HiSeq 1500 was employed. Through fastp at Q25 and MiXCR, TCRdb rebuilt clones from the public reads, retaining in-frame beta chains. One record per CDR3 amino acid sequence lists the most common genes and DNA. The sample contains fewer than 900,000 distinct CDR3 sequences, just under 30% of them found a single time. The leading ten clones occupy 13% of the sample.

The V and J segments used are TRBV4-1 and TRBJ1-1; the D gene assignment is ambiguous. This specimen consisted of cultured CD8+ T cells from PBMCs, obtained from culture after CMV antigen stimulation. This TCR was recovered from a human donor in good health (CMV status not recorded). Some clones in this sample may be carry-over from other donors' samples. The CDR3 has the sequence CASSQEKNTEAFF. The DNA sequence is as follows: TGCGCCAGCAGCCAAGAAAAGAACACTGAAGCTTTCTTT.